This T cell receptor beta chain was sequenced during a study of T cells after yellow fever vaccination. Generation of TCR cDNA used 5'RACE template switching (which added a universal primer site and UMIs). TCRdb itself ran the 5' RACE reads through MiXCR, one entry per CDR3 protein. The sample shows approximately 250,000 distinct CDR3 sequences, approximately 3.5% of them seen only once. The V gene's germline CDR1 is SGHDT and CDR2 YYEEEE. Trimming cost V 1 base and J 6 bases, with 8 bases left between them. The CDR3 runs 12 residues. This clonotype was seen ten or more times. Sequencing was performed on PBMCs, taken 15 days after the yellow fever booster vaccination. The sequence was obtained from a man aged 18 to 30 who received the YFV17D yellow fever vaccine. This rearrangement joins TRBV5-6 to TRBJ2-7; possibly TRBD1 for D (5 bases). CDR3 coding DNA: TGTGCCAGCAGCTTGCTCAGGGCCGAGCAGTACTTC. This gives the protein CASSLLRAEQYF.